This TCR beta chain was captured in a study of blood T cell repertoires in COVID-19. V was shortened by 12 bases and J by 6 bases, with 16 bases between the two germline ends. Germline V lookup: CDR1 KGHDR, CDR2 SFDVKD. The CDR3 runs to 12 residues. Profiled with immunoSEQ multiplex PCR; TCRdb holds only in-frame clones, not every one. The sample consists of around 170,000 clones, 86% of them appearing once. The clonotype was recovered from a man aged 50 to 59 with active or convalescent COVID-19. Sequencing was performed on peripheral blood. The chain recombines TRBV24-1 with TRBJ1-2; the D is unclear. CDR3 loop: CALLAGKDGYTF. In DNA, the CDR3 is TGTGCCCTCCTTGCGGGGAAAGATGGCTACACCTTC.